The TCR beta chain under discussion was sequenced for a study of cytomegalovirus exposure and HLA in healthy donors. Findings of the study overall: A later analysis appeared to link common viral pathogens to several of the most significant clusters. Earlier analysis yielded a pattern in which most TCR beta V segments were productive about 87% or about 30% of the time. From TCR beta sequences, most subjects' HLA-A and HLA-B alleles were reportedly predicted accurately. Most TCR sequences proved rare, with some public TCRs found in many donors.

In the PCR, 60 Vbeta and 13 Jbeta primers were used. Repertoires were generated with immunoSEQ multiplex PCR, while TCRdb's copy carries only in-frame clones and drops some. Of 100,000 to 120,000 clones in the sample, 75% to 80% were seen once. In regard to this clone: Its antigen is still unknown.

The V end lost 4 bases, the J end lost 2 bases, and 6 bases lay between the germline ends. This CDR3 has 12 residues. CDR1 is SNHLY, CDR2 FYNNEI, per germline. The source is a woman aged 25 to 39 in good health and CMV-seronegative. Sequenced: PBMCs. The chain links TRBV2 to TRBJ2-7; D remains unclear. The CDR3 loop reads CASSGNAYEQYF. The CDR3 DNA reads TGTGCCAGCAGTGGTAATGCCTACGAGCAGTACTTC.